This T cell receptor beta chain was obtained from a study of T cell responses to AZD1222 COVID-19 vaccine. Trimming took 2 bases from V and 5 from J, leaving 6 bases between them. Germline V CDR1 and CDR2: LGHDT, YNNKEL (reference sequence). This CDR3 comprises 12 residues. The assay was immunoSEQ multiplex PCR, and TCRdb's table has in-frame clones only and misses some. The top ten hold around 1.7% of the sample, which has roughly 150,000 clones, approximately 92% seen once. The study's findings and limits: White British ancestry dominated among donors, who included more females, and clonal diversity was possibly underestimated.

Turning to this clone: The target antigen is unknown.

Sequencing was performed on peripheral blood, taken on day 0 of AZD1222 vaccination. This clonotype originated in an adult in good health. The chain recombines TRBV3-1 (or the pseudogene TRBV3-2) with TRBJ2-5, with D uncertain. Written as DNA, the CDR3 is TGTGCCAGCAGCCAAATGGGGGAGACCCAGTACTTC. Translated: CASSQMGETQYF.